This T cell receptor (beta chain) was obtained from a study of shared clonotypes between healthy human individuals. Findings of the study overall: Naive CD4 clonotype sharing across four donors was about 5%. Researchers sampled only blood; tissue repertoires likely differ.

Several immunoSEQ 96-well plates shared each subset's DNA, each plate a replicate. Libraries were prepared by immunoSEQ multiplex PCR; TCRdb keeps only in-frame clonotypes and omits some of them. The sample holds under 700,000 clones; approximately 95% are singletons and the top ten take about 0.11%. CDR3 size: 15 residues. The trim removed 1 base at V and 4 bases at J, leaving 4 bases unmatched. The germline gives CDR1 SEHNR, CDR2 FQNEAQ (reference sequence). Concerning this clone: Its antigen is unidentified. The identical CDR3 is also encoded by other nucleotide sequences in the sample.

CD45RO-negative, CCR7-positively selected cells formed the naive CD8 fraction, excluding terminally differentiated effector memory CD45RA+ cells. The sequenced material came from naive CD8+ T cells sorted from blood. The chain uses TRBV7-9 and TRBJ2-7; 10 bases line up with TRBD2. This TCR derives from a woman aged 30 to 39 in good health. DNA for the CDR3: TGTGCCAGCAGCTTAGTGCTAGCGGGAGTGTACGAGCAGTACTTC. It yields the protein CASSLVLAGVYEQYF.